This TCR beta chain was profiled in a study of blood T cell repertoires in COVID-19. Study-wide context: PBMCs, B-cell-depleted T cells, or T cells provided the cDNA or gDNA that made up the material.

This clone has more than one count but fewer than ten. V lost 4 bases and J lost 1, with 12 bases in between. CDR3 length: 15 amino acids. Germline V gives CDR1 LNHNV, CDR2 YYDKDF (reference sequence). How the authors handled the data: Estimation of nucleated cell counts was performed using reference gene primer amplification. Assay: immunoSEQ multiplex PCR; the TCRdb copy retains only in-frame clones and omits some. V and J calls and clone size come straight from that table; D and trimming were deduced from the DNA. The data contain tens of thousands of clones, 82% of them singletons. The rearrangement uses TRBV15 and TRBJ2-3; a weak D match, TRBD1 (7 bases). The sequenced sample consisted of peripheral blood. This receptor was obtained from a man in his sixties with acute or convalescent COVID-19. In nucleotides, the CDR3 is TGTGCCACCAGCACACAGGGGACTGGCACAGATACGCAGTATTTT. Translation: CATSTQGTGTDTQYF.